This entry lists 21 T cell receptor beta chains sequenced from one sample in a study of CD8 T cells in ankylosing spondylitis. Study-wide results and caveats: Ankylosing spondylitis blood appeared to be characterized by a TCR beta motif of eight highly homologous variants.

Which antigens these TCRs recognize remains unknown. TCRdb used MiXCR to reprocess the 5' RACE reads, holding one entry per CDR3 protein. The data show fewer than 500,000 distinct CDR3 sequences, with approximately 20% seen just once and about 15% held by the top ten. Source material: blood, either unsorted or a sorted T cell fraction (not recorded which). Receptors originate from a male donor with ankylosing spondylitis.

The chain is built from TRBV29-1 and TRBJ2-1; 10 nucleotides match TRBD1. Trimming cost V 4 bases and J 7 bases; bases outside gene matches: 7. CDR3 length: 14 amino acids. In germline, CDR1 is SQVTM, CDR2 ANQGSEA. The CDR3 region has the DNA TGCAGCGTTGGGTTGACAGGGGGCAGGAATGAGCAGTTCTTC. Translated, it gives CSVGLTGGRNEQFF.

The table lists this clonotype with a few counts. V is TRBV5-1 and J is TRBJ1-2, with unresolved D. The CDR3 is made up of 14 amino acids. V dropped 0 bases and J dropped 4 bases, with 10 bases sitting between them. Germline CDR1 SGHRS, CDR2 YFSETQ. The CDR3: CASSLEPRSYGYTF. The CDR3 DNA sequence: TGCGCCAGCAGCTTGGAGCCCAGAAGCTATGGCTACACCTTC.

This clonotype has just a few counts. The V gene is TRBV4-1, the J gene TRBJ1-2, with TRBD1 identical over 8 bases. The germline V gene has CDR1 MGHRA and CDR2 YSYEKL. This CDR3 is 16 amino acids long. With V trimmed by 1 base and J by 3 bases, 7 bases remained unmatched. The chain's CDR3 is CASSQGETGEDYGYTF. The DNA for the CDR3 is TGCGCCAGCAGCCAAGGGGAGACAGGGGAGGACTATGGCTACACCTTC.

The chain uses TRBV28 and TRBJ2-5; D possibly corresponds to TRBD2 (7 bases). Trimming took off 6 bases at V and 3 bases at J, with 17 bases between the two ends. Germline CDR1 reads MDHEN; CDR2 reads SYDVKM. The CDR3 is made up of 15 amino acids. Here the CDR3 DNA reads TGTGCCAGCAGCCCCCCGGGGGCGGGGGAAGAGACCCAGTACTTC. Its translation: CASSPPGAGEETQYF.

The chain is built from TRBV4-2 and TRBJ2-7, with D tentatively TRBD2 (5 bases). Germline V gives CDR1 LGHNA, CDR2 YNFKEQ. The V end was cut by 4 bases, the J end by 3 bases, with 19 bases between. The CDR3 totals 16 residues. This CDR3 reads CASSPASQRRFYEQYF. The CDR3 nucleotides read TGTGCCAGCAGCCCAGCTAGCCAGCGGAGATTCTACGAGCAGTACTTC.

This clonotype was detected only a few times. The CDR3, as DNA: TGTGCCAGCAGCCGCCCCGGGACCCTGAGGTTTAATGAGCAGTTCTTC. This sequence encodes CASSRPGTLRFNEQFF. The chain combines TRBV14 with TRBJ2-1, with D perhaps being TRBD1 or TRBD2 (5 bases each). In germline, CDR1 is SGHDN, CDR2 FVKESK. Trimming took 4 bases from V and 7 from J, leaving 20 bases between them. This CDR3 has 16 residues.

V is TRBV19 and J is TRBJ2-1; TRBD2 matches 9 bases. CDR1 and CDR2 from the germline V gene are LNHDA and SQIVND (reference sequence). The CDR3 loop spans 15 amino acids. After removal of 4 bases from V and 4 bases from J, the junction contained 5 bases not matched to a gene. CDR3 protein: CASSRPSGTYNEQFF. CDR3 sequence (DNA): TGTGCCAGTAGTAGGCCTAGCGGGACTTACAATGAGCAGTTCTTC.

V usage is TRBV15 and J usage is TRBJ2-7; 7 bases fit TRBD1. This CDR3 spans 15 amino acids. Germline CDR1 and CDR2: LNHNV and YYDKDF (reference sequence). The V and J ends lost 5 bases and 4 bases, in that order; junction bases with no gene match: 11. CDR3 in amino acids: CATSPLRQGPYEQYF. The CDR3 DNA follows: TGTGCCACCAGCCCCCTCCGACAGGGCCCTTACGAGCAGTACTTC.

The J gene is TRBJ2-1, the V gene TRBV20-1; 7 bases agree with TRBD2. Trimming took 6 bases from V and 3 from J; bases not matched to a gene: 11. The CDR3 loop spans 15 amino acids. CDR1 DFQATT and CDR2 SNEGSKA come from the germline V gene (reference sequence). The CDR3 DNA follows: TGCAGTGCGGGTACTGGGCGGGGGATCTACAATGAGCAGTTCTTC. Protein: CSAGTGRGIYNEQFF.

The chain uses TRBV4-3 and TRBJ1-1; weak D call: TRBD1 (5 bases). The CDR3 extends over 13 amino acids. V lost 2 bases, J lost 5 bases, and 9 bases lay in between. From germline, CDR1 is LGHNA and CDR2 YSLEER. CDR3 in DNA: TGCGCCAGCAGCCAACCTGGGGGTACTGAAGCTTTCTTT. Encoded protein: CASSQPGGTEAFF.

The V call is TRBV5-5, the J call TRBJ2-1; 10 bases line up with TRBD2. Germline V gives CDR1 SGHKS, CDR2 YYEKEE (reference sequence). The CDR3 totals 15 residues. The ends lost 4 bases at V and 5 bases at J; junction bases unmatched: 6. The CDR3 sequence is CASSTLAGADNEQFF. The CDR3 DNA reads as TGTGCCAGCAGCACCCTAGCGGGAGCGGACAATGAGCAGTTCTTC.

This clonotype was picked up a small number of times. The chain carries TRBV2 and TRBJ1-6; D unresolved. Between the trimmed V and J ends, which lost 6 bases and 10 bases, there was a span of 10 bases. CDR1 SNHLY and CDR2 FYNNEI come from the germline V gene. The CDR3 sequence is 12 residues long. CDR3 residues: CASRIGESPLHF. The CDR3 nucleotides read TGTGCCAGCAGAATCGGGGAATCACCCCTCCACTTT.

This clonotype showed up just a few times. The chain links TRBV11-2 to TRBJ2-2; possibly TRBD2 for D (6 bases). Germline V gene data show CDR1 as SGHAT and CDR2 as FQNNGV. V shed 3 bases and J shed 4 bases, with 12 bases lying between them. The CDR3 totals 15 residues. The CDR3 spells CASSLGGMVTGELFF. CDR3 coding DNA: TGTGCCAGCAGCTTGGGGGGTATGGTCACCGGGGAGCTGTTTTTT.

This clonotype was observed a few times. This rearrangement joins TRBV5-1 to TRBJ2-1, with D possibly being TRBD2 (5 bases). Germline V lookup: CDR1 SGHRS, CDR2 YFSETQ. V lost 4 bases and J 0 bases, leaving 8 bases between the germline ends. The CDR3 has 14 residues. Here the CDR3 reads CASSTDFSYNEQFF. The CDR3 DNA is TGCGCCAGCAGCACGGACTTCTCCTACAATGAGCAGTTCTTC.

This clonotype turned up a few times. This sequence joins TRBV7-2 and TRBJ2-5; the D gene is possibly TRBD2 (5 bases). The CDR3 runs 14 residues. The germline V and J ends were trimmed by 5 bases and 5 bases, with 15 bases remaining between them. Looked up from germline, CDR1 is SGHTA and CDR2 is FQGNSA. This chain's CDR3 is CASSPLALLETQYF. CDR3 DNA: TGTGCCAGCAGCCCCCTAGCTCTGCTTGAGACCCAGTACTTC.

The CDR3 nucleotides are TGTGCCAGCAGACTACTGGGCGATGAAAAACTGTTTTTT. Protein: CASRLLGDEKLFF. The rearrangement uses TRBV6-6 and TRBJ1-4, with D hard to call. The CDR3 totals 13 residues. Germline assignment: CDR1 MNHNY and CDR2 SVGAGI (reference sequence). Trimming removed 6 bases at V and 6 bases at J, with 11 bases between.

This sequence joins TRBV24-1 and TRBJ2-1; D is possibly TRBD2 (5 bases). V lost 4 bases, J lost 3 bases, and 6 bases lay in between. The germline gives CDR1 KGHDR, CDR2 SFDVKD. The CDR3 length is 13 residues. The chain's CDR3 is CATSDRDYNEQFF. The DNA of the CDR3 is TGTGCCACCAGTGACCGGGACTACAATGAGCAGTTCTTC.

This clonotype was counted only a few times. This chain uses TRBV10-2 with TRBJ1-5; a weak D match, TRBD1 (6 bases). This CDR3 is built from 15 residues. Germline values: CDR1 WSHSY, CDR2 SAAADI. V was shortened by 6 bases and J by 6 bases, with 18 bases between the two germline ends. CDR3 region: CASSFQGRGGQPQHF. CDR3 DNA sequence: TGCGCCAGCAGCTTCCAGGGGAGAGGGGGTCAGCCCCAGCATTTT.

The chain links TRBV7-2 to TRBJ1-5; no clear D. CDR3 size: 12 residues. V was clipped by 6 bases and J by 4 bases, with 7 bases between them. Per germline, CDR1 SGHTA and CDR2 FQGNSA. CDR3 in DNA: TGTGCCAGCAGTGCCGTGAATCAGCCCCAGCATTTT. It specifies CASSAVNQPQHF.

As DNA, the CDR3 is TGTGCCAGCAGTCTATATAGCGGGAGTCATAGCGATGAGCAGTTCTTC. Its protein product is CASSLYSGSHSDEQFF. The chain carries TRBV6-1 and TRBJ2-1; 9 bases match TRBD2. Germline V lookup: CDR1 MNHNS, CDR2 SASEGT. There are 16 residues in the CDR3. J lost 8 bases, V lost 5 bases, and 13 bases had no gene match.

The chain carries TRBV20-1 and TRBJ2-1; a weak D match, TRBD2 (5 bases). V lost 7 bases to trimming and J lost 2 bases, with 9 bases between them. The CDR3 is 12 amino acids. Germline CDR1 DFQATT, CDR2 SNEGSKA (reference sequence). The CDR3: CSGGPTYNEQFF. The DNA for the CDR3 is TGCAGTGGCGGGCCTACCTACAATGAGCAGTTCTTC.